These T cell receptor beta chains were read from a single sample in a study of blood T cell repertoires in COVID-19. The table came from immunoSEQ multiplex PCR; TCRdb's copy has only in-frame clones and leaves some out. The profile shows 300,000 to 400,000 clones, 80% to 90% of them singletons. Sequenced material: PBMCs or T cells enriched from blood (not recorded which). The source of these receptors is a woman between 35 and 50 years old with acute COVID-19. Both conserved end residues are part of each CDR3.

TRBV7-9 | CASSLYRGGSTDTQYF
TRBV9 | CASSPTTLTGTEAFF
TRBV7-9 | CASSIPTGISYGYTF
TRBV11-2 | CASSLEGGYYEQYF
TRBV4-1 | CASSQTAAYEQYF
TRBV9 | CASSVGQGVDTEAFF
TRBV5-6 | CASSWRANTGELFF
TRBV7-2 | CASSLKVAGGHEQYF
TRBV5-1 | CASSRGQGVKNIQYF
TRBV7-8 | CASSLSQYPSGNTIYF
TRBV6-1 | CASSDLGGATYNEQFF